The 13 T cell receptor beta chains below were found in one sample sequenced in a study of CD8 T cells in Susac syndrome. RNA was extracted with the RNeasy kit, and a quantity of about 0.5 to 1 ug was reverse transcribed using random hexamers. One entry per CDR3 protein, called by TCRdb with MiXCR from the immunoSEQ multiplex PCR reads. The data contain about 120,000 distinct CDR3 sequences, about nine tenths of them seen just once; the ten biggest clones take up 0.13% to 0.15%. The sequencing sample was made of CD4+ T cells from PBMCs. The receptors come from a human donor in good health.

The CDR3 region is CSATPGQGVWPQHF. For the CDR3, the DNA is TGCAGTGCTACCCCGGGACAGGGTGTGTGGCCCCAGCATTTT. J is TRBJ1-5 and V is TRBV20-1, with 9 bases that match TRBD1. Germline V gene lookup returns CDR1 DFQATT and CDR2 SNEGSKA (reference sequence). The CDR3 is made up of 14 amino acids. V trimming: 4 bases; J trimming: 9 bases; junction bases outside the gene matches: 10.

The chain uses TRBV11-1 and TRBJ1-6; 7 bases agree with TRBD1. CDR1 SGHAT and CDR2 FQDESV come from the germline V gene (reference sequence). The CDR3 consists of 14 residues. J lost 6 bases, V lost 7 bases, and 6 bases had no gene match. As DNA, the CDR3 is TGTGCCAGCACCCTTAACAGGGGTAATTCACCCCTCCACTTT. It codes for CASTLNRGNSPLHF.

The chain combines TRBV20-1 with TRBJ1-2; unclear D gene. With 0 bases removed from V and 5 bases from J, the gap between germline ends came to 13 bases. Per the germline V gene, CDR1 is DFQATT and CDR2 is SNEGSKA (reference sequence). This CDR3 is 14 amino acids long. Here the CDR3 DNA reads TGCAGTGCTAGAGATCTTTCACCACTTTATGGCTACACCTTC. Protein: CSARDLSPLYGYTF.

This clonotype has only one observation. This chain joins TRBV20-1 and TRBJ1-2; no reliable D call. V lost 5 bases and J lost 2, with 12 bases in between. The germline V gene has CDR1 DFQATT and CDR2 SNEGSKA (reference sequence). The CDR3 length is 13 residues. CDR3 coding DNA: TGCAGTGCTGGTGTGGGAGTCAACTATGGCTACACCTTC. Amino acid sequence: CSAGVGVNYGYTF.

This clonotype was recorded once. V is TRBV20-1 and J is TRBJ1-5, with 8 bases lining up with TRBD1. This CDR3 has 13 residues. Germline V gives CDR1 DFQATT, CDR2 SNEGSKA (reference sequence). V was pared by 6 bases and J by 2 bases, with 3 bases of the junction left unmatched. For the CDR3, the DNA is TGCAGTGCCAAGGACAGGGGCAATCAGCCCCAGCATTTT. This encodes CSAKDRGNQPQHF.

This sequence joins TRBV20-1 and TRBJ2-1; D is unclear. The germline V gene encodes CDR1 DFQATT and CDR2 SNEGSKA (reference sequence). CDR3 size: 14 residues. The V end was cut by 4 bases, the J end by 9 bases, with 19 bases between. CDR3 sequence reads: CSAIVGPHVSEQFF. DNA for the CDR3: TGCAGTGCTATAGTGGGTCCACACGTCAGTGAGCAGTTCTTC.

The chain uses TRBV4-3 and TRBJ2-1; tentative D call: TRBD2 (7 bases). V was trimmed by 0 bases and J by 6 bases, leaving 12 bases between them. The CDR3 spans 15 residues. Germline CDR1 LGHNA, CDR2 YSLEER. In nucleotides, the CDR3 is TGCGCCAGCAGCCAAGATCGGAGGGGGGGCAATGAGCAGTTCTTC. Amino acids: CASSQDRRGGNEQFF.

The chain combines TRBV29-1 with TRBJ2-7, with TRBD1 matching 9 bases. Germline trimming cut 5 bases from V and 2 bases from J; bases unmatched to any gene: 1. Per the germline V gene, CDR1 is SQVTM and CDR2 is ANQGSEA. This CDR3 is built from 12 residues. CDR3 in DNA: TGCAGCGTTCGACAGGGGGCCTACGAGCAGTACTTC. It codes for CSVRQGAYEQYF.

The chain combines TRBV6-2 or TRBV6-3 with TRBJ1-1; weak D call: TRBD1 (5 bases). The length of the CDR3 is 15 residues. From germline, CDR1 is MNHEY and CDR2 SVGEGT. The V end lost 3 bases, the J end lost 3 bases, and 14 bases lay between the germline ends. The CDR3 spells CASSYLGGTYTEAFF. In DNA, the CDR3 is TGTGCCAGCAGTTATCTTGGAGGGACGTACACTGAAGCTTTCTTT.

The chain recombines TRBV18 with TRBJ1-2; 7 bases map to TRBD1. Germline V CDR1 and CDR2: KGHSH, LQKENI. V lost 0 bases, J lost 6 bases, and 7 bases stayed unmatched. The CDR3 consists of 15 residues. Here the CDR3 DNA reads TGTGCCAGCTCACCACCGTCCAGGGGGTACCATGGCTACACCTTC. It encodes CASSPPSRGYHGYTF.

The CDR3 region has the DNA TGTGCCAGCGGGACAGGCGGGAGGGCAGATACGCAGTATTTT. This sequence encodes CASGTGGRADTQYF. The J gene is TRBJ2-3, the V gene TRBV12-3 or TRBV12-4, with D possibly matching TRBD2 (9 bases). The CDR3 extends over 14 amino acids. V lost 8 bases to trimming and J lost 4 bases, with 16 bases between them.

The V call is TRBV19, the J call TRBJ2-4; D gene ambiguous. V dropped 4 bases and J dropped 3 bases, with 13 bases sitting between them. The CDR3 runs 15 residues. Germline V gene lookup returns CDR1 LNHDA and CDR2 SQIVND (reference sequence). CDR3 in amino acids: CASSTLEVVKNIQYF. CDR3 in DNA: TGTGCCAGTAGTACCCTCGAGGTAGTCAAAAACATTCAGTACTTC.

This chain uses TRBV9 with TRBJ2-3; possibly TRBD2 for D (7 bases). The germline V gene encodes CDR1 SGDLS and CDR2 YYNGEE. The length of the CDR3 is 15 residues. Between the trimmed V and J ends, which lost 3 bases and 7 bases, there was a span of 18 bases. This CDR3 reads CASSALWGGLNTQYF. CDR3 nucleotides: TGTGCCAGCAGCGCCCTCTGGGGGGGCCTAAATACGCAGTATTTT.